This TCR beta chain was obtained from a study of cytomegalovirus exposure and HLA in healthy donors (TCRdb year 2017). The study in broad terms: In an earlier analysis of several hundred of the donors, less than 350 Gb of sequence data and 120 million or so unique TCR beta sequences from about 190 million T cells were reported. An earlier analysis of approximately 640 of the donors applied high-throughput TCR beta sequencing to assess whether each TCR beta V gene segment acted as functional or pseudogenic. Genome-wide SNP genotypes for about 55% of the 666 donors were used in a later genetic analysis, which treated that subset as a discovery cohort. The later analysis used no new phenotypic data to find candidate immune exposures, relying instead on TCR beta sequences and their occurrence across donors. Across some 400 genotyped donors of the cohort, an average of about 250,000 unique TCR beta nucleotide sequences per donor were sequenced, and 15% to 20% of those sequences were non-productive. Every discovery cohort repertoire had been produced on one sequencing platform. Several DR-DQ haplotypes were handled as single units for association and clustering because linkage in the cohort was strong. The aim of the study was to test whether cataloging public T cell receptors could identify signatures of past pathogen exposure. Among the 398 genotyped donors, around 81% belonged to the genetic ancestry cluster associated with self-reported Caucasian donors. The study combined high-throughput TCR immunosequencing, statistical association of individual TCRs with disease status, and machine learning to predict cytomegalovirus infection status. Typing coverage varied by locus: roughly 620-640 donors for A, B, C, DRB1 and DQB1; approximately 500 for DQA1; nearly 610 for DPA1; 400 to 480 for DPB1. Donor age, sex, ethnicity and CMV serostatus were compiled alongside the repertoire data. Roughly 300 gigabases of sequencing data and 70 million to 100 million unique TCR sequences were included in an early release covering under 650 HLA-typed donors. HLA typing included class I and class II loci at four-digit resolution. The T cell repertoires of several hundred subjects were profiled by immunosequencing and related to cytomegalovirus serostatus. Along with the roughly 610-subject first cohort, a separate validation cohort of over a hundred different subjects was used. To study patterns of TCR occurrence, a later analysis re-analyzed previously published TCR beta repertoires from 666 donors and added high-resolution HLA genotyping.

The full study reports these points: In a later analysis, the rate of TCR association differed among HLA loci, with DRB1 alleles having the most associated TCRs and HLA-C alleles having the fewest. Roughly 17 rarely observed V segments, including chromosome 9 orphons, were excluded from the earlier analysis of approximately 600 of the donors because counts were too low. In a later analysis, about 16,000 TCR beta sequences were associated with specific HLA alleles at a false discovery rate of 0.05. Linkage disequilibrium might explain the correlated functional status among segregating V segments, but an unknown experimental factor could not be ruled out. Compared with the 666-donor mean, donors in an Asian-associated ancestry cluster had fewer N-insertions in productive TCRs, according to a later genetic analysis. In this cohort, only TCR beta chains were sequenced, and detectable features were limited by the absence of alpha or paired-chain data. A later analysis reported that several top co-occurrence clusters appeared linked to parvovirus B19, influenza, CMV and Epstein-Barr virus. Some IMGT-functional V segments, including TRBV6-2 and TRBV6-3, could not be told apart with the 87-base-pair reads, so those segments were excluded. For the cohort, immune exposure information was limited to CMV serostatus. V-gene and J-gene trimming of TCR beta chains was associated with a missense DCLRE1C variant in a later genetic analysis, and the association was replicated in an independent cohort. Most TCR sequences were seen in very few donors, while some public TCRs were found in many individuals. A further reported finding was that TCR beta sequences accurately predicted the HLA-A and HLA-B alleles for most subjects in the first cohort. In vitro tests confirmed that a few of the cytomegalovirus-associated TCR beta chains recognize cytomegalovirus antigens. The classifier was reported to diagnose cytomegalovirus status with high specificity and sensitivity in both the original and validation cohorts. The study listed 150 to 200 TCR beta chains as associated with cytomegalovirus. A cluster of highly shared sequence variants was judged likely to be a technical artifact of the sequencing pipeline. Broadly in line with IMGT annotations, most TCR beta V segments showed up in productive rearrangements about 87% or about 30% of the time in an earlier analysis of several hundred of the donors. Sequencing depth was assumed to be roughly uniform across donors in the presence/absence analyses, though that assumption may not hold. Assigning TCR associations to individual alleles was difficult when HLA alleles, especially DR and DQ, strongly co-occurred. In a later analysis, most CMV-associated TCR beta chains were found to appear HLA-restricted, with HLA associations seemingly driven largely by CMV exposure. Compared with equally common non-associated chains, HLA-associated TCR beta chains in a later analysis were more clonally expanded and had lower generation probabilities. The authors suggested that the approach could potentially be extended to other disease states and immunological phenotypes. Because HLA typing was unavailable for some donors at each locus, only the typed subset was used in association tests.

The library was obtained by the immunoSEQ multiplex PCR assay. For the multiplex PCR, a mixture combining 60 forward primers for TCR Vbeta segments and 13 reverse primers for TCR Jbeta segments was used. The CDR3 region of rearranged TCR beta genes was amplified from genomic DNA by a multiplex PCR assay. The amplified TCR beta libraries were sequenced on the Illumina HiSeq System as 87-base-pair reads. The source study handled its data this way. A later analysis counted about 80 million unique TCR beta chains across the 600 to 850 repertoires, and around 9.9 million of these chains were shared by at least two donors. Raw reads were error-corrected and collapsed into unique sequences by a nearest-neighbor algorithm in which closely related sequences were merged to remove PCR and sequencing errors. V, D and J gene segments were assigned by aligning CDR3 sequences to IMGT reference sequences. For a sequence to be retained, at least a six-nucleotide match to both a V gene segment and a J gene segment was required. A rearrangement was called productive if the CDR3 had no stop codons and remained in frame with V and J, and every other rearrangement was called non-productive. CDR3 was defined by IMGT convention, running from the second conserved V-encoded cysteine to the conserved J-encoded phenylalanine. In an earlier analysis of approximately 500 of the donors, sequences lacking an unambiguous match to a single V gene segment were excluded. An earlier analysis of several hundred of the donors classified V segments as functional when productive rearrangements were above 56.7% and as segregating when the standard deviation between donors was above 5%. A statistical classification framework was developed to diagnose cytomegalovirus status using the catalog of TCR beta chain sequences. V and J gene assignment, in a later analysis, came from comparing TCR nucleotide sequences with IMGT/GENE-DB human TR gene sequences. A later analysis assigned CDR3 sequences and most-parsimonious VDJ recombination scenarios with the TCRdist pipeline. In a later analysis, every TCR beta chain was defined by the combination of its CDR3 amino acid sequence and its V-gene family, and reads without a unique V-gene family were dropped. To address suspected cross-contamination and a sequencing artifact, a later analysis removed 550 to 750 highly shared, low-generation-probability nucleotide sequences. For each public chain, a later analysis derived a clonal expansion index from normalized ranks of inferred template counts within each repertoire. Generation probabilities in a later analysis came from a VDJ recombination model fitted to out-of-frame rearrangements, and those results were checked against IGoR. In a later analysis, hypergeometric tests were used to score TCR-TCR, TCR-HLA and TCR-CMV co-occurrence, with a repertoire-size bias correction applied to TCR pairs. False discovery rates were estimated in a later analysis by permuting HLA or CMV assignments 20 times. A later analysis grouped co-occurring TCRs with DBSCAN, adding TCRdist sequence similarity when clustering within HLA-allele-positive subsets. Repertoires with fewer than 30,000 or more than 120,000 public chains, plus five repertoires with anomalous nucleotide sharing, were excluded from co-occurrence clustering. The clones in this table, taken by TCRdb from immuneACCESS, are in-frame only. Not every clone is retained; where verified, under half of the shortfall comes from an unresolved V gene, and the cause of the rest is unknown. The DNA was the basis for D and trimming; V, J and clone size are from that table. For this sample there are approximately 100,000 clones; over 65% appear just once. In total, the top ten clones hold less than 3% of the sample.

V and J are trimmed by 2 bases and 7 bases, and the gene matches miss 2 bases of the junction. CDR1 and CDR2 (MNHEY, SMNVEV) derive from the germline V gene (reference sequence). CDR3 length: 13 amino acids, cysteine to phenylalanine. Only the CDR3 part of the read is kept: 39 bases, read in frame from the first base. About this clone: No antigen is known for it. The sample holds no much larger clone one base away, and base qualities are not on file.

In total, 630 or so healthy bone marrow donors made up the cohort. At the time of sampling, every cohort member was nominally healthy, though immune exposures that went unrecorded were likely present. The donor was CMV seronegative and belonged to the group of 350 or so seronegative cohort members. A peripheral blood sample was provided by each donor, and peripheral blood mononuclear cells were used for TCR beta sequencing. The Qiagen DNeasy Blood Extraction Kit was used to extract genomic DNA from the blood cell samples. The clonotype originates from a female donor in good health and CMV-seronegative. The rearrangement combines TRBV27 with TRBJ1-2, and 9 junctional nucleotides match TRBD1. Sequencing was done on a sample of PBMCs. The CDR3 has the sequence CASSLRTGVGYTF. The sequenced DNA is TGTGCCAGCAGTTTAAGGACAGGGGTTGGCTACACCTTC.